The T cell receptor beta chain described here comes from a study of T cell clones after liver transplantation. Across the whole study: Tolerance: complete withdrawal held at least one year, liver enzymes staying within twice normal.

Method: immunoSEQ multiplex PCR; TCRdb's copy keeps in-frame clones and lacks some. The sample lists 40,000 to 65,000 clones; approximately 84% were seen once. With 4 bases removed from V and 0 bases from J, the gap between germline ends came to 13 bases. The CDR3 contains 15 residues. Germline V gene data show CDR1 as SGHRS and CDR2 as YFSETQ. About this clone: Its antigen is not known.

Whole-study results and caveats: Circulating graft-donor-reactive CD4 TCRbeta sequences fell significantly post-transplant in 5 of 8 subjects.

The receptor comes from a human donor who received a liver transplant. The sequences come from CD4+ T cells from blood, collected before liver transplant. The V and J genes are TRBV5-1 and TRBJ1-1; D gene ambiguous. The CDR3 reads CASSPSTGVNTEAFF. CDR3 nucleotides: TGCGCCAGCAGCCCCTCTACCGGAGTGAACACTGAAGCTTTCTTT.